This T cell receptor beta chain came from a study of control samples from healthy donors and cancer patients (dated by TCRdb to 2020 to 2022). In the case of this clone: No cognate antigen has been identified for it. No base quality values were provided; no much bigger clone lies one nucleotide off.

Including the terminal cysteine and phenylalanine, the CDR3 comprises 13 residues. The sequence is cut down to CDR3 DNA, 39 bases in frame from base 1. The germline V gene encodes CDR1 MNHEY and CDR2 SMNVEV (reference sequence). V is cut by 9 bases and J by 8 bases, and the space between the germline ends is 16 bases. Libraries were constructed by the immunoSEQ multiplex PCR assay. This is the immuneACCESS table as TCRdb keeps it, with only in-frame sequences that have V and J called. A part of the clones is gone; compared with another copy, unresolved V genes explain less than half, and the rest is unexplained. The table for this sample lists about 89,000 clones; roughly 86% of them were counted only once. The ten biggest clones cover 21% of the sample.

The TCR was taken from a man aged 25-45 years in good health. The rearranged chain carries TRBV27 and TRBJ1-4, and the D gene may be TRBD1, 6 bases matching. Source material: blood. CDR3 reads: CASLQGSREKLFF. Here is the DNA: TGTGCCAGTCTACAGGGTTCGAGGGAAAAACTGTTTTTT.